Shown below are 14 T cell receptor beta chains from a single sample sequenced in a study of blood T cell repertoires in COVID-19. TCRdb keeps only in-frame clones here, not all; method: immunoSEQ multiplex PCR. The sample shows some 450,000 clones, about 87% of them seen only once. Sample: peripheral blood. The receptor set was obtained from a woman between 45 and 60 years old with COVID-19, enrolled during active disease.

The V gene is TRBV5-4, the J gene TRBJ1-1; D unresolved. Germline V CDR1 and CDR2: SGHNT, YYREEE (reference sequence). V lost 6 bases and J lost 8, with 17 bases in between. The CDR3 contains 13 residues. Here the CDR3 reads CASTTPASEEAFF. CDR3 nucleotides: TGTGCCAGCACCACTCCGGCCAGCGAGGAAGCTTTCTTT.

The chain employs TRBV28 and TRBJ1-1, with 7 nucleotides matching TRBD1. After removal of 5 bases from V and 0 bases from J, the junction contained 3 bases not matched to a gene. The CDR3 totals 14 residues. Germline loops: CDR1 MDHEN, CDR2 SYDVKM. The CDR3 here is CASSETGMNTEAFF. CDR3 nucleotide sequence: TGTGCCAGCAGTGAGACAGGGATGAACACTGAAGCTTTCTTT.

The rearrangement links TRBV6-5 to TRBJ2-7; 11 nucleotides line up with TRBD1. V gave up 8 bases and J gave up 6 bases; unmatched junction bases: 6. Germline CDR1 is MNHEY and CDR2 is SVGAGI. The CDR3 consists of 13 residues. The CDR3 DNA reads TGTGCCAGCCAGAAGGACAGGGGGCGCGAGCAGTACTTC. It yields the protein CASQKDRGREQYF.

The gene calls are TRBV20-1 and TRBJ2-5; D not certain. Trimming stripped 3 bases from V and 9 bases from J, with 17 bases between. CDR3 length: 13 residues. From germline, CDR1 is DFQATT and CDR2 SNEGSKA (reference sequence). This CDR3 reads CSASETASRAQYF. The CDR3 DNA reads as TGCAGTGCTAGTGAAACGGCATCACGGGCCCAGTACTTC.

In the case of this clone: This sample includes further DNA sequences coding for the same CDR3. This rearrangement joins TRBV7-3 to TRBJ2-3; 9 nucleotides line up with TRBD2. Trimming removed 5 bases from V and 4 bases from J; junction bases left unmatched: 4. CDR1 is SGHTA and CDR2 is FQGTGA in the germline V gene. The CDR3 consists of 14 residues. This chain's CDR3 is CASSLGLAADTQYF. The CDR3, as DNA: TGTGCCAGCAGCCTGGGACTAGCCGCAGATACGCAGTATTTT.

There are a few counts of this clone. The rearrangement links TRBV2 to TRBJ1-4; 8 bases are a match to TRBD1. V lost 4 bases to trimming and J lost 5 bases; unmatched junction nucleotides: 9. The germline CDR1 and CDR2 sequences are SNHLY and FYNNEI. CDR3 length: 16 amino acids. DNA for the CDR3: TGTGCCAGCAGTGCAGGGGGCCTAAGAGGCAATGAAAAACTGTTTTTT. Protein: CASSAGGLRGNEKLFF.

This clone was seen only once. The V call is TRBV19, the J call TRBJ2-1, with a possible D match to TRBD2 (5 bases). Germline V gene sequence: CDR1 LNHDA, CDR2 SQIVND (reference sequence). Trimming stripped 3 bases from V and 0 bases from J, with 6 bases between. The length of the CDR3 is 14 residues. CDR3 in DNA: TGTGCCAGTAGTATCCGGGGCTCCTACAATGAGCAGTTCTTC. Translated, it gives CASSIRGSYNEQFF.

V usage is TRBV30 and J usage is TRBJ1-1; TRBD1 is a possible D gene (6 bases). Trimming took 2 bases from V and 4 from J, leaving 11 bases between them. Germline lookup yields CDR1 GTSNPN and CDR2 SVGIG (reference sequence). This CDR3 is built from 13 residues. DNA for the CDR3: TGTGCCTGGAGTCCCAGGGGAGTCACTGAAGCTTTCTTT. It encodes CAWSPRGVTEAFF.

This clone has only one observation. CDR3 DNA sequence: TGTGCCAGCCGAGCTGGACCGGGATATAGCAATCAGCCCCAGCATTTT. Translated: CASRAGPGYSNQPQHF. The chain recombines TRBV19 with TRBJ1-5, with no clear D. The germline gives CDR1 LNHDA, CDR2 SQIVND (reference sequence). This CDR3 spans 16 amino acids. V gave up 9 bases and J gave up 0 bases, with 18 bases separating them.

The rearrangement joins TRBV7-3 to TRBJ2-2; 10 bases map to TRBD1. V lost 5 bases and J lost 5; bases outside the gene matches: 5. This CDR3 has 15 amino acids. Germline CDR1 SGHTA, CDR2 FQGTGA. The CDR3 protein is CASSTGQGGTGELFF. DNA of the CDR3: TGTGCCAGCAGCACTGGACAGGGGGGAACCGGGGAGCTGTTTTTT.

The rearrangement joins TRBV28 to TRBJ2-7; D is possibly TRBD1 (5 bases). The CDR3 consists of 14 residues. Germline V gives CDR1 MDHEN, CDR2 SYDVKM. The V gene lost 3 bases and the J gene lost 3 bases, with 12 bases spanning the gap. The CDR3, as DNA: TGTGCCAGCAGTTTCAGGGCCAGAGACTACGAGCAGTACTTC. Its protein is CASSFRARDYEQYF.

The V and J genes are TRBV2 and TRBJ2-2; 7 nucleotides align to TRBD1. In germline, CDR1 is SNHLY, CDR2 FYNNEI. The CDR3 is made up of 12 amino acids. With V trimmed by 10 bases and J by 6 bases, 5 bases remained unmatched. CDR3 sequence reads: CATDRDAGELFF. CDR3 bases: TGTGCCACCGACAGGGATGCCGGGGAGCTGTTTTTT.

This chain connects TRBV7-9 to TRBJ1-1; unclear D gene. V was shortened by 5 bases and J by 1 base, with 11 bases between the two germline ends. The CDR3 consists of 14 residues. Germline values: CDR1 SEHNR, CDR2 FQNEAQ (reference sequence). CDR3 sequence reads: CASSPQIWNTEAFF. For the CDR3, the DNA is TGTGCCAGCAGCCCCCAGATTTGGAACACTGAAGCTTTCTTT.

The chain recombines TRBV28 with TRBJ2-6; 9 bases match TRBD1. J lost 0 bases, V lost 8 bases, and 11 bases had no gene match. Per germline, CDR1 MDHEN and CDR2 SYDVKM. There are 18 residues in the CDR3. The DNA for the CDR3 is TGTGCCAGCTCCCATTCTGGACAGGGGAGCTCTGGGGCCAACGTCCTGACTTTC. Amino acids: CASSHSGQGSSGANVLTF.